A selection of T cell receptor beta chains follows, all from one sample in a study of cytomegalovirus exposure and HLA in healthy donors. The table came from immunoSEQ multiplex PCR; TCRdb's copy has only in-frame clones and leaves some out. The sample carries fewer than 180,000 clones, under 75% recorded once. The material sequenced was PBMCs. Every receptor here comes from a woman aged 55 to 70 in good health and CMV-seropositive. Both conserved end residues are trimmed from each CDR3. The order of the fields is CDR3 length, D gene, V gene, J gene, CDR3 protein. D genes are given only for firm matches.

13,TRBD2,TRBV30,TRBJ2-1,AWSGPGGRADEQF
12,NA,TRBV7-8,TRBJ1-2,ASSTVGGNYGYT
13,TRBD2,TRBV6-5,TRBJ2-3,ASSILAGGTDTQY
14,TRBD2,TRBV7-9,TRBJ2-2,ASSLRLAGATGELF
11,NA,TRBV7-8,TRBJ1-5,ASSVPGDQPQH
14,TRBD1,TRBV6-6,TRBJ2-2,ASTTWDRGNTGELF
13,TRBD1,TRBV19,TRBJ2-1,ASSTGTGINNEQF
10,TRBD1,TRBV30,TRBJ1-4,AWLGGAGKLF
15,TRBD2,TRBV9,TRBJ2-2,ASSADLGAGGAGELF
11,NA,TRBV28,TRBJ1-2,ASSPGMGYGYT
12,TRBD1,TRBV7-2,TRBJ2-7,ASSPTTGSYEQY
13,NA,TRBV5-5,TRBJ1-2,ASTTIDRNSYGYT
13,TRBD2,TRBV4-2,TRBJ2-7,ASSPRARGFSEQY
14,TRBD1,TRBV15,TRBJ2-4,ATSRYPGQGGDIQY
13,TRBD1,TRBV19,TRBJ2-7,ASTHSGTASYEQY
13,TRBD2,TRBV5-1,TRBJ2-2,ASSETSGRGRELF
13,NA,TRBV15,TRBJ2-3,ATSTDETSGDTQY
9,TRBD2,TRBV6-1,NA,ATTSGFEQY
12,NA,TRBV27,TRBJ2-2,ASSYGQDAGELF
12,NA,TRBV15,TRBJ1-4,ATSRDRTNEKLF
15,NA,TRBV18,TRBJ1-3,ASSPPRGNRAGNTIY
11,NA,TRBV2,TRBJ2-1,ASSAQGYNEQF
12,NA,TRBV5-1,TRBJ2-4,ASSLGEAKNIQY
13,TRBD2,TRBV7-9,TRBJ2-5,ASSLPREPQETQY
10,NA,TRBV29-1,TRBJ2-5,SAWDTQETQY
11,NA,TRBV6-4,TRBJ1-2,ASSDSGGYGYT
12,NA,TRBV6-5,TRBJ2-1,ASSYSFLASEQF
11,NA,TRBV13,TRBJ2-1,ASSFPGINEQF
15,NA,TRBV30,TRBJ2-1,AWTGTGPSLSYNEQF
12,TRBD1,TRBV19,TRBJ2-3,ASSISGGTDTQY
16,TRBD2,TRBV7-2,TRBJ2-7,ASSRVGLAGGSSYEQY
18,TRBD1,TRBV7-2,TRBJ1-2,ASSLAGGGQGLPSNYGYT
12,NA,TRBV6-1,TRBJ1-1,ASSSRGVNTEAF
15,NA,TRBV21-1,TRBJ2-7,ASSKRGDPAGDDEQY
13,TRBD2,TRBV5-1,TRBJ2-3,ASSLVPGLTDTQY
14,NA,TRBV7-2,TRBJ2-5,ASSLAAADHQETQY
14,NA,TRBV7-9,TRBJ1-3,ASSPRWSRGGNTIY
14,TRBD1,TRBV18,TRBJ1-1,ASSPGQGLLNTEAF
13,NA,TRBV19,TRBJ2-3,ASSIGGGSVDTQY
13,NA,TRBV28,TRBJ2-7,ASSSPRKASYEQY
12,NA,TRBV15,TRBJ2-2,ATSRDRGTGELF
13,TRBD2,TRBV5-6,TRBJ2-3,ASSRLAGRTDTQY
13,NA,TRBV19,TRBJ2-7,ASSPAEGTYYEQY
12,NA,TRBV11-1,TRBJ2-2,ASSFSGNTGELF
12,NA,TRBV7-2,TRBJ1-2,ASSLDRVNYGYT
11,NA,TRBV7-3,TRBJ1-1,ASRSGENTEAF
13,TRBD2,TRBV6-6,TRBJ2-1,ASGDSGSLGNEQF
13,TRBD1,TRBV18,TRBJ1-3,ASSPGTGTRNTIY
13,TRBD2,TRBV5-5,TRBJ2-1,ASSFGLAGHNEQF
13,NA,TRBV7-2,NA,ASSLGTPSSYEQY
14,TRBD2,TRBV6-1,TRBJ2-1,ASSAWGASGVSEQF
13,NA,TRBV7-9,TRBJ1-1,ASSLVAVEDTEAF
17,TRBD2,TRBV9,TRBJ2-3,ASSAREGTSGRAIGTQY